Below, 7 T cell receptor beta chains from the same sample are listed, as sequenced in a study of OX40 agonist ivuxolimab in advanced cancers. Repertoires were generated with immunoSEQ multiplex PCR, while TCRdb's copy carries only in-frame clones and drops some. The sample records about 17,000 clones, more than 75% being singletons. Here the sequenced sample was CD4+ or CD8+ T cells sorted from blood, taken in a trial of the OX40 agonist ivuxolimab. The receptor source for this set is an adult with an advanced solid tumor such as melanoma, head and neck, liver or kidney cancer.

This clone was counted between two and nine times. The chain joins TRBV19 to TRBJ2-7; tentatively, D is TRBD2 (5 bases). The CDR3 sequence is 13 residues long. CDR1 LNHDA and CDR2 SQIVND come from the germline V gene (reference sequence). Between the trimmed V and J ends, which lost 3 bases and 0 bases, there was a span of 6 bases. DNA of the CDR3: TGTGCCAGTAGTATGAGGGACTCCTACGAGCAGTACTTC. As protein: CASSMRDSYEQYF.

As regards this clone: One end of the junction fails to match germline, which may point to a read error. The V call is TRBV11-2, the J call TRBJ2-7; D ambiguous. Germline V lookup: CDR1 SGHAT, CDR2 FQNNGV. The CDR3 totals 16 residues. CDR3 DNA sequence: TGTGCCAGCAGCTTACACGCAGGCTCCAACTCCTACGGGCAGTACTTC. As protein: CASSLHAGSNSYGQYF.

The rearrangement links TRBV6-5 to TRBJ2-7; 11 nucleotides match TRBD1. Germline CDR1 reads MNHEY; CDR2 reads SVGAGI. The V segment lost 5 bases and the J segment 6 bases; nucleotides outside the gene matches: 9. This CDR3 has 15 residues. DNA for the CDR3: TGTGCCAGCAGTGGGCCGGGGACAGGGGGTTCCGAGCAGTACTTC. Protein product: CASSGPGTGGSEQYF.

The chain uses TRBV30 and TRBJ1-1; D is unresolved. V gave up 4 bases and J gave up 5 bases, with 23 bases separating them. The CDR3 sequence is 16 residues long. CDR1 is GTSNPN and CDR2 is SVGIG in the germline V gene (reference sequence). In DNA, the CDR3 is TGTGCCTGGAAGGGTGAGGGAGGCACGCGCCGAACTGAAGCTTTCTTT. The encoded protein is CAWKGEGGTRRTEAFF. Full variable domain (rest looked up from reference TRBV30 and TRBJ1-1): SQTIHQWPATLVQPVGSPLSLECTVEGTSNPNLYWYRQAAGRGLQLLFYSVGIGQISSEVPQNLSASRPQDRQFILSSKKLLLSDSGFYLCAWKGEGGTRRTEAFFGQGTRLTVV.

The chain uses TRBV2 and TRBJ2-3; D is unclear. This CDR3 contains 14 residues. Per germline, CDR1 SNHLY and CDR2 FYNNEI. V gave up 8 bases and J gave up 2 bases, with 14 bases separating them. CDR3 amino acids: CASYGSLVTDTQYF. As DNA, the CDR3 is TGTGCCAGCTACGGGTCGCTAGTCACAGATACGCAGTATTTT.

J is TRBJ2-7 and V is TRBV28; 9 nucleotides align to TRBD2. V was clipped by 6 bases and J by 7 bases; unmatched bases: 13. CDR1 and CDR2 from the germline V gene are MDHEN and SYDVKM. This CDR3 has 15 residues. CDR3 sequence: CASRAFLAGVGEQYF. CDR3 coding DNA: TGTGCCAGCAGGGCCTTTTTAGCGGGAGTGGGGGAGCAGTACTTC.

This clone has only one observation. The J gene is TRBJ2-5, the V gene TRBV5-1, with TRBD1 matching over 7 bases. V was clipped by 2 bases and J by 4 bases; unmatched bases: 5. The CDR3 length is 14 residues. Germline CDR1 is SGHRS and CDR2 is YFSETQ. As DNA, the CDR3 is TGCGCCAGCAGCTTCAAGGGGGCAGGAGAGACCCAGTACTTC. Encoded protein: CASSFKGAGETQYF.